What follows describes a single TCR beta chain. The antigen remains undetermined. The data were obtained in a study of cytotoxic CD8 clonotypes in ibrutinib-treated CLL. Study-level background: Around 12 relapsed/refractory, around 14 treatment-naive; fewer than 18 IGHV unmutated. Outcomes included 24 partial and 2 complete responses; after median 68 months, approximately 14 stayed remitted and 12 progressed.

This CDR3 contains 15 residues. V shed 3 bases and J shed 7 bases, with 19 bases lying between them. Looked up from germline, CDR1 is GTSNPN and CDR2 is SVGIG (reference sequence). TCRdb's table, derived via immunoSEQ multiplex PCR, lists solely in-frame clones and lacks some. The table includes some 200,000 clones, just over 70% detected once. Study-wide results and limits: Sampling of sustained-remission and progressing patients occurred at differing times. Clonality went up at the time of ibrutinib response, stayed stable in sustained remission, and later dropped back toward its baseline level at progression.

The gene calls are TRBV30 and TRBJ1-3, with D uncertain. The input for sequencing was PBMCs, taken after 12 months of ibrutinib treatment. The source is a human donor with chronic lymphocytic leukemia. The CDR3 loop reads CAWSSYGVRGNTIYF. In nucleotides, the CDR3 is TGTGCCTGGAGCTCCTACGGGGTTAGAGGGAACACCATATATTTT.